The 5 T cell receptor beta chains in this list originate from one sample, sequenced in a study of OX40 agonist ivuxolimab in advanced cancers. The method was the immunoSEQ multiplex PCR assay. TCRdb stores this immuneACCESS table with in-frame sequences only. Part of the clones is absent; in the studies checked, under half of the shortfall reflects unresolved V genes, and no reason is known for the rest. This sample gives tens of thousands of clones in total; around nine tenths of them show up just once. 10% to 15% of the sample is taken by the ten largest. The material was CD4+ or CD8+ T cells sorted from blood, obtained in a trial of the OX40 agonist ivuxolimab. These receptors all come from an adult with an advanced solid tumor such as melanoma, head and neck, liver or kidney cancer.

This sequence joins TRBV7-2 and TRBJ1-1; the D is unclear. CDR1 and CDR2 (germline): SGHTA, FQGNSA. V was cut by 2 bases and J by 4 bases, with 14 bases left in between. This CDR3 has 15 amino acids. This chain's CDR3 is CASSLNGYGVTEAFF. CDR3 DNA: TGTGCCAGCAGCTTAAATGGTTACGGGGTCACTGAAGCTTTCTTT. The complete variable domain, with remaining parts taken from reference TRBV7-2 and TRBJ1-1, reads GAGVSQSPSNKVTEKGKDVELRCDPISGHTALYWYRQSLGQGLEFLIYFQGNSAPDKSGLPSDRFSAERTGGSVSTLTIQRTQQEDSAVYLCASSLNGYGVTEAFFGQGTRLTVV.

The chain employs TRBV7-9 and TRBJ2-3; TRBD1 matches at 8 bases. Germline CDR1 is SEHNR and CDR2 is FQNEAQ (reference sequence). The CDR3 covers 15 residues. Trimming took 4 bases from V and 1 from J; bases not matched to a gene: 4. CDR3 amino acids: CASSWTGMGTDTQYF. DNA of the CDR3: TGTGCCAGCAGCTGGACAGGGATGGGCACAGATACGCAGTATTTT.

The rearrangement uses TRBV6-1 and TRBJ2-1; 9 bases fit TRBD1. The J segment lost 3 bases and the V segment lost 1 base, leaving 10 bases of the junction unmatched. This CDR3 contains 18 residues. Germline V lookup: CDR1 MNHNS, CDR2 SASEGT. CDR3 loop: CASSEDRDRVFFYNEQFF. DNA for the CDR3: TGTGCCAGCAGTGAAGATAGGGACAGGGTATTTTTCTACAATGAGCAGTTCTTC.

V usage is TRBV2 and J usage is TRBJ2-3; 10 nucleotides line up with TRBD2. Germline lookup yields CDR1 SNHLY and CDR2 FYNNEI. Trimming took 7 bases from V and 4 from J; bases not matched to a gene: 8. This CDR3 is built from 15 residues. The CDR3 DNA reads TGTGCCAGCACCGGTCCAGGACTAGCGGCAGATACGCAGTATTTT. It yields the protein CASTGPGLAADTQYF.

This clone was seen only once. The chain links TRBV6-6 to TRBJ2-1; D may be TRBD1 or TRBD2 (5 bases each). Germline-derived CDR1 and CDR2 are MNHNY and SVGAGI (reference sequence). V was trimmed by 5 bases and J by 2 bases, leaving 13 bases between them. The CDR3 extends over 15 amino acids. The CDR3 DNA follows: TGTGCCAGCAGTGTTTCCGGGACCGCCTACAATGAGCAGTTCTTC. Protein sequence: CASSVSGTAYNEQFF.